These 27 T cell receptor beta chains were all obtained from the same sample, sequenced in a study of cytomegalovirus exposure and HLA in healthy donors. PCR involved 60 Vbeta and 13 Jbeta primers. Only in-frame clones appear in the TCRdb table, and some are missing; sequencing was by immunoSEQ multiplex PCR. This table has a few hundred thousand clones, approximately 80% appearing once. The source material was PBMCs. Receptors were obtained from a man aged 30-40 years in good health and CMV-seronegative.

This clone was detected once. The CDR3 loop is CASSPPPLANEQFF. The CDR3 coding sequence is TGTGCCAGCAGCCCCCCTCCCCTAGCGAATGAGCAGTTCTTC. The genes are TRBV7-9 and TRBJ2-1; a weak D match, TRBD2 (6 bases). Germline values: CDR1 SEHNR, CDR2 FQNEAQ (reference sequence). V was shortened by 5 bases and J by 7 bases, with 15 bases between the two germline ends. The CDR3 is 14 residues long. The full variable domain, completed using reference TRBV7-9 and TRBJ2-1, is DTGVSQNPRHKITKRGQNVTFRCDPISEHNRLYWYRQTLGQGPEFLTYFQNEAQLEKSRLLSDRFSAERPKGSFSTLEIQRTEQGDSAMYLCASSPPPLANEQFFGPGTRLTVL.

The chain carries TRBV20-1 and TRBJ2-1; a possible D gene is TRBD2 (5 bases). The CDR3 totals 11 residues. CDR1 is DFQATT and CDR2 is SNEGSKA in the germline V gene (reference sequence). Trimming left V 5 bases short and J 8 bases short, with 10 bases between. CDR3 in amino acids: CSAYPRDEQFF. The DNA for the CDR3 is TGCAGTGCTTACCCGAGGGATGAGCAGTTCTTC.

V and J are TRBV6-6 and TRBJ2-2; tentatively, D is TRBD1 (5 bases). Germline values: CDR1 MNHNY, CDR2 SVGAGI (reference sequence). Trimming removed 8 bases from V and 0 bases from J, with 10 bases in between. This CDR3 is 14 amino acids long. Here the CDR3 DNA reads TGTGCCAGCCGGGTCAGGGCGAACACCGGGGAGCTGTTTTTT. Translation: CASRVRANTGELFF.

This clone was seen a single time. The chain is built from TRBV7-3 and TRBJ2-7, with TRBD1 matching 9 bases. Germline CDR1 reads SGHTA; CDR2 reads FQGTGA. V lost 5 bases, J lost 1 base, and 3 bases stayed unmatched. The length of the CDR3 is 14 residues. For the CDR3, the DNA is TGTGCCAGCAGCCGGGACAGGGCTTCCTACGAGCAGTACTTC. Its protein is CASSRDRASYEQYF.

This clone was counted only a few times. The V gene is TRBV4-1, the J gene TRBJ2-3, with TRBD2 as a possible D gene (6 bases). Germline V gives CDR1 MGHRA, CDR2 YSYEKL. The CDR3 is made up of 16 amino acids. V was cut by 4 bases and J by 2 bases, with 16 bases left in between. The CDR3 is CASSPSGRDFTDTQYF. The CDR3 DNA reads as TGCGCCAGCAGCCCATCGGGAAGGGACTTCACAGATACGCAGTATTTT.

V usage is TRBV6-5 and J usage is TRBJ1-2; D may be TRBD1 (5 bases). This CDR3 contains 12 residues. Trimming removed 7 bases from V and 1 base from J, with 7 bases in between. Germline assignment: CDR1 MNHEY and CDR2 SVGAGI. The CDR3 spells CASIDSNYGYTF. The CDR3 nucleotides are TGTGCCAGCATCGACAGTAACTATGGCTACACCTTC.

The chain combines TRBV18 with TRBJ2-3; D remains unclear. CDR1 and CDR2 (germline): KGHSH, LQKENI. Trimming cost V 1 base and J 0 bases, with 5 bases left between them. The CDR3 spans 14 residues. Written as DNA, the CDR3 is TGTGCCAGCTCACCACTAACTAGCACAGATACGCAGTATTTT. This sequence encodes CASSPLTSTDTQYF.

This clone turned up a few times. In DNA form, the CDR3 reads TGTGCCAGCAGGGAGGGGAGGGCCTACGAGCAGTACTTC. It translates to CASREGRAYEQYF. The chain combines TRBV28 with TRBJ2-7, with 7 positions matching TRBD2. Germline assignment: CDR1 MDHEN and CDR2 SYDVKM. J lost 2 bases, V lost 6 bases, and 4 bases had no gene match. This CDR3 spans 13 amino acids.

The rearrangement uses TRBV29-1 and TRBJ2-1; 9 bases fit TRBD2. The CDR3 length is 14 residues. CDR1 and CDR2 from the germline V gene are SQVTM and ANQGSEA. Losses at the gene ends were 3 bases for V and 3 bases for J; bases not matched to a gene: 3. CDR3 bases: TGCAGCGTTGATAATAGCGGGGGCTACAATGAGCAGTTCTTC. Translation: CSVDNSGGYNEQFF.

This chain uses TRBV5-1 with TRBJ2-2, with D possibly TRBD1 on 6 matching bases. The CDR3 runs to 15 residues. V was clipped by 7 bases and J by 2 bases, with 15 bases between them. In germline, CDR1 is SGHRS, CDR2 YFSETQ. CDR3 protein: CASALQGGNTGELFF. CDR3 nucleotide sequence: TGCGCCAGCGCCTTACAAGGGGGAAACACCGGGGAGCTGTTTTTT.

The rearrangement links TRBV19 to TRBJ2-3; D not certain. The length of the CDR3 is 14 residues. The ends were cut back, 1 base at V and 3 bases at J, with 8 bases in the middle. CDR1 and CDR2 (germline): LNHDA, SQIVND (reference sequence). CDR3 sequence: CASSIGALTDTQYF. Here the CDR3 DNA reads TGTGCCAGTAGTATAGGCGCCTTGACAGATACGCAGTATTTT.

The chain uses TRBV10-2 and TRBJ1-2; 10 nucleotides agree with TRBD1. The CDR3 is 14 residues long. With V trimmed by 7 bases and J by 5 bases, 7 bases remained unmatched. From germline, CDR1 is WSHSY and CDR2 SAAADI. The CDR3 DNA sequence: TGCGCCAGCATACCGGACAGGGGGGGGTATGGCTACACCTTC. This gives the protein CASIPDRGGYGYTF.

The rearrangement uses TRBV14 and TRBJ2-5, with a weak D call TRBD2 (5 bases). Trimming took 3 bases from V and 3 from J, leaving 11 bases between them. From germline, CDR1 is SGHDN and CDR2 FVKESK. This CDR3 region has 14 residues. The chain's CDR3 is CASSQVGAEETQYF. CDR3 in DNA: TGTGCCAGCAGCCAGGTAGGAGCGGAAGAGACCCAGTACTTC.

Worth noting for this clone: At one boundary the junction diverges from the germline segment, which might be a read error. The chain couples TRBV5-3 to TRBJ2-1; 7 bases agree with TRBD2. TRBV5-3 is an open reading frame whose function is uncertain. The CDR3 has 12 amino acids. The CDR3 sequence is CARSFSGRGELF. The CDR3 DNA follows: TGTGCCAGAAGCTTCAGTGGACGGGGGGAACTCTTC.

The genes are TRBV7-2 and TRBJ2-7; D not resolved. The CDR3 is made up of 14 amino acids. The V gene lost 6 bases and the J gene lost 2 bases, with 14 bases spanning the gap. Looked up from germline, CDR1 is SGHTA and CDR2 is FQGNSA. Here the CDR3 DNA reads TGTGCCAGCAGTCCGAGCCCCCCCGCCTACGAGCAGTACTTC. This translates into CASSPSPPAYEQYF.

This sequence joins TRBV9 and TRBJ2-1; 16 bases are shared with TRBD2. The germline V gene has CDR1 SGDLS and CDR2 YYNGEE. The CDR3 is 15 residues long. V gave up 0 bases and J gave up 10 bases; unmatched junction bases: 1. The CDR3, as DNA: TGTGCCAGCAGCGTAGGGGGACTAGCGGGGGGGGAGCAGTTCTTC. It specifies CASSVGGLAGGEQFF.

The rearrangement links TRBV15 to TRBJ2-2, with 11 nucleotides matching TRBD2. The CDR3 consists of 17 residues. The ends lost 3 bases at V and 3 bases at J; junction bases unmatched: 6. From germline, CDR1 is LNHNV and CDR2 YYDKDF (reference sequence). In DNA, the CDR3 is TGTGCCACCAGCAGGGTACTAGCGGGGGCCGACACCGGGGAGCTGTTTTTT. This translates into CATSRVLAGADTGELFF.

The chain uses TRBV6-1 and TRBJ1-2, with a weak D call TRBD1 (6 bases). The CDR3 spans 15 residues. V was shortened by 2 bases and J by 7 bases, with 17 bases between the two germline ends. Germline V gene lookup returns CDR1 MNHNS and CDR2 SASEGT. CDR3: CASSESQNGRGGYTF. In DNA form, the CDR3 reads TGTGCCAGCAGTGAAAGTCAGAACGGCAGGGGTGGCTACACCTTC.

The J gene is TRBJ2-7, the V gene TRBV29-1; 7 nucleotides align to TRBD1. The length of the CDR3 is 15 residues. The V segment lost 4 bases and the J segment 2 bases; nucleotides outside the gene matches: 11. The V gene's germline CDR1 is SQVTM and CDR2 ANQGSEA. In DNA, the CDR3 is TGCAGCGTTGGGGGGCCGACAGGGCAGGCCTACGAGCAGTACTTC. This sequence encodes CSVGGPTGQAYEQYF.

This clone was detected only a few times. The chain links TRBV11-2 to TRBJ1-1, with TRBD1 matching 9 bases. V shed 3 bases and J 4 bases; nucleotides not matched to a gene: 3. Per germline, CDR1 SGHAT and CDR2 FQNNGV. The CDR3 is 14 residues long. This CDR3 reads CASSFRGQGTEAFF. CDR3 bases: TGTGCCAGCAGCTTTAGGGGACAGGGCACTGAAGCTTTCTTT.

This clone came up a few times. The chain links TRBV28 to TRBJ1-5, with no clear D. The germline gives CDR1 MDHEN, CDR2 SYDVKM. V lost 3 bases and J 0 bases, leaving 12 bases between the germline ends. The CDR3 covers 16 residues. The CDR3 bases are TGTGCCAGCAGTTTCGGGGAGTTTCTTAGCAATCAGCCCCAGCATTTT. Translated, it gives CASSFGEFLSNQPQHF.

CDR3 in amino acids: CATSRTSGGQNWGETQYF. The CDR3 nucleotides are TGTGCCACCAGCAGGACTAGCGGGGGGCAGAACTGGGGCGAGACCCAGTACTTC. The rearrangement uses TRBV15 and TRBJ2-5; 13 nucleotides line up with TRBD2. CDR3 length equals 18 residues. V shed 3 bases, J shed 5 bases, and the junction held 12 bases outside the gene matches. CDR1 is LNHNV and CDR2 is YYDKDF in the germline V gene (reference sequence).

The chain is built from TRBV10-1 and TRBJ1-1, with D maybe TRBD1 (6 bases). Germline CDR1 WNHNN, CDR2 SYGVQD (reference sequence). V dropped 2 bases and J dropped 4 bases, with 14 bases sitting between them. This CDR3 comprises 15 residues. This CDR3 reads CASSEVDRPFTEAFF. The CDR3 DNA reads TGCGCCAGCAGTGAGGTAGACAGGCCCTTCACTGAAGCTTTCTTT.

A single count supports this clone. This chain uses TRBV2 with TRBJ1-5, with D perhaps TRBD1 (6 bases). The CDR3 is 14 residues long. Trimming took 6 bases from V and 10 from J, leaving 19 bases between them. Germline V gene data show CDR1 as SNHLY and CDR2 as FYNNEI. The CDR3 region is CASSPEMGQLPQHF. The CDR3 nucleotides are TGTGCCAGCAGCCCGGAGATGGGACAACTCCCCCAGCATTTT.

The V call is TRBV19, the J call TRBJ2-7; possible D gene TRBD2, 7 bases. The CDR3 length is 19 residues. CDR1 LNHDA and CDR2 SQIVND come from the germline V gene (reference sequence). Trimming left V 5 bases short and J 1 base short, with 27 bases between. This CDR3 is CASSFRSRIAGASSYEQYF. CDR3 bases: TGTGCCAGTAGTTTCAGGTCCCGCATCGCGGGGGCCTCTTCCTACGAGCAGTACTTC.

This sequence joins TRBV18 and TRBJ2-7, with D tentatively TRBD1 (7 bases). Trimming removed 3 bases at V and 5 bases at J, with 17 bases between. Per germline, CDR1 KGHSH and CDR2 LQKENI. The CDR3 sequence is 15 residues long. CDR3 loop: CASSPLATGSNEQYF. Written as DNA, the CDR3 is TGTGCCAGCTCACCGCTAGCGACAGGGTCGAACGAGCAGTACTTC.

This clone was counted a single time. The chain combines TRBV19 with TRBJ2-1; 11 nucleotides match TRBD2. The junction had 12 bases not matched to a gene; V was cut back by 7 bases and J by 4 bases. Germline loops: CDR1 LNHDA, CDR2 SQIVND (reference sequence). The CDR3 has 17 residues. The CDR3 loop reads CASTPRATSGVYNEQFF. CDR3 DNA sequence: TGTGCCAGTACCCCACGTGCGACTAGCGGGGTTTACAATGAGCAGTTCTTC.